These 3 T cell receptor beta chains were all obtained from the same sample, sequenced in a study of OX40 agonist ivuxolimab in advanced cancers. Receptor libraries were prepared by the immunoSEQ multiplex PCR assay. TCRdb's version of the immuneACCESS table is confined to in-frame rearrangements and falls short of the full clone set. An unresolved V gene accounts for under half of the shortfall where checked; the remainder is of unknown origin. In this sample the table shows around 76,000 clones, 80% to 90% of which occur a single time. Of the sample, about 0.57% is held by the ten largest clones. The sequences come from CD4+ or CD8+ T cells sorted from blood, collected in a trial of the OX40 agonist ivuxolimab. These receptors were obtained from an adult with an advanced solid tumor such as melanoma, head and neck, liver or kidney cancer.

The chain combines TRBV19 with TRBJ1-4, with D possibly matching TRBD1 (6 bases). The V end was cut by 2 bases, the J end by 8 bases, with 9 bases between. CDR1 LNHDA and CDR2 SQIVND come from the germline V gene (reference sequence). The CDR3 has 13 residues. The CDR3 sequence: CASSITGREKLFF. DNA for the CDR3: TGTGCCAGTAGTATAACAGGGAGGGAAAAACTGTTTTTT.

This chain connects TRBV6-6 to TRBJ2-1, with D uncertain. The CDR3 totals 11 residues. Germline loops: CDR1 MNHNY, CDR2 SVGAGI (reference sequence). The V end lost 5 bases, the J end lost 7 bases, and 6 bases lay between the germline ends. The CDR3 spells CASSKMNEQFF. CDR3 nucleotide sequence: TGTGCCAGCAGTAAAATGAATGAGCAGTTCTTC.

The chain employs TRBV19 and TRBJ1-1; weak D call: TRBD1 (5 bases). Deletions cut 2 bases from V and 3 bases from J, with 13 bases between. Germline V gene lookup returns CDR1 LNHDA and CDR2 SQIVND (reference sequence). The CDR3 spans 15 residues. The CDR3 sequence: CASSIQGRADTEAFF. DNA of the CDR3: TGTGCCAGTAGTATACAGGGACGAGCGGACACTGAAGCTTTCTTT.